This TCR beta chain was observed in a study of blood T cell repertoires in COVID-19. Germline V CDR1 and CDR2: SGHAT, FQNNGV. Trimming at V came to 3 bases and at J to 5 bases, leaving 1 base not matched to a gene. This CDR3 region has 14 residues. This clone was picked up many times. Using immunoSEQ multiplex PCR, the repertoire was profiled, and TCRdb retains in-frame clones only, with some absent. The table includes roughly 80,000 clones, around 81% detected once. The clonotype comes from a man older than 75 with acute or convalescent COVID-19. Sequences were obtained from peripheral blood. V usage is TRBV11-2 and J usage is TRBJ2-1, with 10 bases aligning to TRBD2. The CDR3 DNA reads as TGTGCCAGCAGCTTTACTAGCGGGAACAATGAGCAGTTCTTC. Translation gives CASSFTSGNNEQFF.